The T cell receptor beta chain described here comes from a study of CD8+ T cells in alopecia areata. RNA was extracted and reverse transcribed into cDNA as the sequencing template. TCRdb keeps only in-frame clones here, not all; method: immunoSEQ multiplex PCR. The table shows about 69,000 clones, with approximately 58% occurring only once. CDR1 GTSNPN and CDR2 SVGIG come from the germline V gene (reference sequence). The CDR3 length is 13 residues. V gave up 2 bases and J gave up 3 bases; unmatched junction bases: 2. This TCR was sampled from a human donor with alopecia areata. V gene TRBV30 combines with J gene TRBJ1-2; TRBD1 agrees at 8 bases. Sample: CD8+ T cells sorted from blood, taken at week 0. In nucleotides, the CDR3 is TGTGCCTGGAGTATACAGGGGGACTATGGCTACACCTTC. It encodes CAWSIQGDYGYTF. The full variable domain, with the rest looked up from reference TRBV30 and TRBJ1-2, is SQTIHQWPATLVQPVGSPLSLECTVEGTSNPNLYWYRQAAGRGLQLLFYSVGIGQISSEVPQNLSASRPQDRQFILSSKKLLLSDSGFYLCAWSIQGDYGYTFGSGTRLTVV.